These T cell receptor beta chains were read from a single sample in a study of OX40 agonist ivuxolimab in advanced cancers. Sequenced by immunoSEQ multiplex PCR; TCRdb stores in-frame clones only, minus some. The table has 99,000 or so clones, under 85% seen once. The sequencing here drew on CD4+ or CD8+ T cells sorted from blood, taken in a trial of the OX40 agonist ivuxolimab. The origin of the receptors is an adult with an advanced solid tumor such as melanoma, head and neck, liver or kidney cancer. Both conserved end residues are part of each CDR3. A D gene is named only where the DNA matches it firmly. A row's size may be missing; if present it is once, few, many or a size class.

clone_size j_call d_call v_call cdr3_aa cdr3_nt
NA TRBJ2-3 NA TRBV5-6 CASSSPRDTQYF TGTGCCAGCAGCTCTCCTAGGGATACGCAGTATTTT
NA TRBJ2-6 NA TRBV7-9 CASSSTGTGANVLTF TGTGCCAGCAGCTCTACAGGGACTGGGGCCAACGTCCTGACTTTC
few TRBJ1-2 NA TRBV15 CATSTPMRGYTF TGTGCCACCAGCACCCCGATGCGAGGCTACACCTTC
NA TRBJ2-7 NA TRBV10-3 CAISERGPGVGEQYF TGTGCCATCAGTGAGAGGGGACCGGGCGTGGGGGAGCAGTACTTC
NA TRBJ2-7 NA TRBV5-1 CASSLASRSLYEQYF TGCGCCAGCAGCTTGGCCAGCAGGAGCTTATACGAGCAGTACTTC
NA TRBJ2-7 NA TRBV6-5 CASSPHESVDEQYF TGTGCCAGCAGCCCCCACGAGAGCGTGGACGAGCAGTACTTC
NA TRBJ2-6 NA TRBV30 CATKLSGANVLTF TGTGCCACAAAGCTTTCTGGGGCCAACGTCCTGACTTTC
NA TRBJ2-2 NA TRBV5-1 CASSLALGGPGELFF TGCGCCAGCAGCTTGGCGCTTGGGGGGCCCGGGGAGCTGTTTTTT
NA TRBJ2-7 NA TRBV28 CASSLRPALHEQYF TGTGCCAGCAGTCTCCGGCCAGCTCTTCACGAGCAGTACTTC
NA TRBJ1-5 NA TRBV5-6 CASSLTDNQPQHF TGTGCCAGCAGCTTGACAGACAATCAGCCCCAGCATTTT
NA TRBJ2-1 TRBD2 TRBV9 CASSPGLAGVRDEQFF TGTGCCAGCAGCCCGGGACTAGCGGGAGTTCGAGATGAGCAGTTCTTC
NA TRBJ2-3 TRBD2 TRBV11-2 CASSLGASGSTDTQYF TGTGCCAGCAGCTTAGGGGCTAGCGGGAGCACAGATACGCAGTATTTT
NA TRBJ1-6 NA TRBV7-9 CASSRSEGSYNSPLHF TGTGCCAGCAGCCGCTCGGAGGGTTCCTATAATTCACCCCTCCACTTT
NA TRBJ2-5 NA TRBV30 CAWGRGLETQYF TGTGCCTGGGGTCGGGGGCTGGAGACCCAGTACTTC
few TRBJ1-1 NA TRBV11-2 CASSLSSMNTEAFF TGTGCCAGCAGCTTATCATCCATGAACACTGAAGCTTTCTTT
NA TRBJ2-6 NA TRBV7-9 CASSLGTGGANVLTF TGTGCCAGCAGCTTAGGAACGGGAGGGGCCAACGTCCTGACTTTC
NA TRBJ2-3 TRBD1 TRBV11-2 CASSKTGGRGGFLTDTQYF TGTGCCAGCAGCAAAACAGGGGGTCGGGGCGGGTTCCTCACAGATACGCAGTATTTT
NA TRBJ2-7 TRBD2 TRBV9 CASSVDGTSYEQYF TGTGCCAGCAGCGTAGATGGGACTAGCTACGAGCAGTACTTC
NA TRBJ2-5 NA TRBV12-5 CASGLRETQYF TGTGCTAGTGGTCTTAGGGAGACCCAGTACTTC
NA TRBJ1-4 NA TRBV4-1 CASSQSRDEKLFF TGCGCCAGCAGCCAAAGCAGGGATGAAAAACTGTTTTTT
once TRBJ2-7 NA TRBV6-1 CASTPLGVVGYEQYF TGTGCCAGCACCCCTCTTGGGGTGGTGGGCTACGAGCAGTACTTC
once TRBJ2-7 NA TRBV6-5 CASSNSYEQYF TGTGCCAGCAGTAACAGCTACGAGCAGTACTTC
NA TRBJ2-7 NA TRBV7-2 CASSFPGTRVPYEQYF TGTGCCAGCAGCTTCCCAGGGACCCGAGTCCCCTACGAGCAGTACTTC